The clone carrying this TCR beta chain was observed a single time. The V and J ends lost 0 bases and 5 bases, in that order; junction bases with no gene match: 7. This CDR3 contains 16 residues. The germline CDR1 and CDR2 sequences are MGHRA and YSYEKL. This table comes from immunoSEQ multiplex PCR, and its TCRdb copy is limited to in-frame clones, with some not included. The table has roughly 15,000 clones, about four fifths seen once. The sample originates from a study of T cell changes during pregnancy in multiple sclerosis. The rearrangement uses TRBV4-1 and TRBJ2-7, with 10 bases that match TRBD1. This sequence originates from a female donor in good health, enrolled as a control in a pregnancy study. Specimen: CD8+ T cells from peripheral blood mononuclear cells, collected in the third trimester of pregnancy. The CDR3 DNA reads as TGCGCCAGCAGCCAAGATCCAGGGACAGGGGACCACGAGCAGTACTTC. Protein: CASSQDPGTGDHEQYF.